What follows are 16 T cell receptor beta chains derived from one specimen sequenced in a study of OX40 agonist ivuxolimab in advanced cancers. Profiling relied on immunoSEQ multiplex PCR, and the TCRdb table lists in-frame clones only, not all of them. The sample records 20,000 or so clones, 82% being singletons. Sequencing used CD4+ or CD8+ T cells sorted from blood, obtained in a trial of the OX40 agonist ivuxolimab. The receptors derive from an adult with an advanced solid tumor such as melanoma, head and neck, liver or kidney cancer.

The chain uses TRBV30 and TRBJ1-4; D unclear. Trimming pared 0 bases from V and 7 bases from J, leaving 15 bases between. The germline V gene encodes CDR1 GTSNPN and CDR2 SVGIG (reference sequence). The CDR3 is 15 residues long. The CDR3 reads CAWSVGHQAGEKLFF. The CDR3 DNA follows: TGTGCCTGGAGTGTGGGCCACCAAGCGGGTGAAAAACTGTTTTTT.

The rearrangement uses TRBV2 and TRBJ1-3, with a tentative D call TRBD1 (5 bases). V was trimmed by 3 bases and J by 0 bases, leaving 9 bases between them. The CDR3 is 15 residues long. Germline CDR1 reads SNHLY; CDR2 reads FYNNEI. Written as DNA, the CDR3 is TGTGCCAGCAGTGAGGGACTGATCTCTGGAAACACCATATATTTT. Its protein is CASSEGLISGNTIYF.

The genes are TRBV11-2 and TRBJ2-3, with a tentative D call TRBD1 (6 bases). Germline V gene lookup returns CDR1 SGHAT and CDR2 FQNNGV. Trimming stripped 6 bases from V and 1 base from J, with 11 bases between. The length of the CDR3 is 14 residues. The CDR3 loop reads CASRPTGGTDTQYF. For the CDR3, the DNA is TGTGCCAGCAGGCCGACAGGCGGCACAGATACGCAGTATTTT. Supplemented by reference TRBV11-2 and TRBJ2-3, the full variable domain reads EAGVAQSPRYKIIEKRQSVAFWCNPISGHATLYWYQQILGQGPKLLIQFQNNGVVDDSQLPKDRFSAERLKGVDSTLKIQPAKLEDSAVYLCASRPTGGTDTQYFGPGTRLTVL.

The chain has TRBV28 and TRBJ1-2; D is undetermined. The length of the CDR3 is 13 residues. Germline CDR1 and CDR2: MDHEN and SYDVKM. The V gene lost 1 base and the J gene lost 7 bases, with 10 bases spanning the gap. CDR3: CASSLYGVGGYTF. In DNA form, the CDR3 reads TGTGCCAGCAGTTTATACGGGGTTGGTGGCTACACCTTC.

The V call is TRBV30, the J call TRBJ2-1; TRBD2 matches at 8 bases. V lost 2 bases and J lost 8; bases outside the gene matches: 8. Germline V lookup: CDR1 GTSNPN, CDR2 SVGIG (reference sequence). The CDR3 runs to 14 residues. CDR3 DNA sequence: TGTGCCTGGAGTCCGGGACTAGGGGATGATGAGCAGTTCTTC. This sequence encodes CAWSPGLGDDEQFF.

The chain links TRBV6-5 to TRBJ2-7, with D unresolved. Germline V gives CDR1 MNHEY, CDR2 SVGAGI. Trimming shortened V by 6 bases and J by 0 bases, and 6 bases separated the two germline ends. The CDR3 extends over 12 amino acids. CDR3 amino acids: CASRRSSYEQYF. As DNA, the CDR3 is TGTGCCAGCAGACGGAGCTCCTACGAGCAGTACTTC.

The chain recombines TRBV7-2 with TRBJ2-7; 11 nucleotides agree with TRBD2. The length of the CDR3 is 15 residues. CDR1 is SGHTA and CDR2 is FQGNSA in the germline V gene. The junction had 2 bases not matched to a gene; V was cut back by 0 bases and J by 4 bases. CDR3 residues: CASSLAGTSGYEQYF. Here the CDR3 DNA reads TGTGCCAGCAGCTTAGCGGGGACTAGCGGTTACGAGCAGTACTTC.

The CDR3 loop is CASSSPGTGRSYTF. In DNA form, the CDR3 reads TGTGCCAGCAGTTCCCCCGGGACAGGGAGGAGCTACACCTTC. The V gene is TRBV27, the J gene TRBJ1-2, with 9 nucleotides matching TRBD1. This CDR3 contains 14 residues. Per the germline V gene, CDR1 is MNHEY and CDR2 is SMNVEV (reference sequence). With V trimmed by 4 bases and J by 9 bases, 9 bases remained unmatched.

This chain's CDR3 is CATSSPGQAISGYTF. The CDR3 region has the DNA TGTGCCACCAGCAGCCCGGGACAGGCGATCTCTGGCTACACCTTC. The chain links TRBV15 to TRBJ1-2, with TRBD1 matching 8 bases. V lost 3 bases, J lost 7 bases, and 10 bases stayed unmatched. CDR3 length: 15 residues. Germline CDR1 reads LNHNV; CDR2 reads YYDKDF (reference sequence). Using reference TRBV15 and TRBJ1-2 for the parts outside the CDR3, the full variable domain is DAMVIQNPRYQVTQFGKPVTLSCSQTLNHNVMYWYQQKSSQAPKLLFHYYDKDFNNEADTPDNFQSRRPNTSFCFLDIRSPGLGDTAMYLCATSSPGQAISGYTFGSGTRLTVV.

This clone has a single count. This chain connects TRBV29-1 to TRBJ1-2; 7 bases match TRBD1. Germline V lookup: CDR1 SQVTM, CDR2 ANQGSEA. The CDR3 is 15 amino acids. V shed 5 bases and J 1 base; nucleotides not matched to a gene: 10. CDR3: CSVLTGRSSNYGYTF. The CDR3 coding sequence is TGCAGCGTTCTGACAGGGAGGTCCAGTAACTATGGCTACACCTTC.

The chain carries TRBV5-5 and TRBJ2-7; 12 bases line up with TRBD2. The germline CDR1 and CDR2 sequences are SGHKS and YYEKEE (reference sequence). J lost 2 bases, V lost 4 bases, and 7 bases had no gene match. The CDR3 is made up of 16 amino acids. This CDR3 is CASSPWTSGTTYEQYF. CDR3 DNA: TGTGCCAGCAGCCCATGGACTAGCGGGACTACCTACGAGCAGTACTTC.

This clone appeared once. The chain combines TRBV29-1 with TRBJ2-3, with 8 bases fitting TRBD1. This CDR3 has 15 residues. The V and J ends lost 7 bases and 4 bases, in that order; junction bases with no gene match: 13. Germline-derived CDR1 and CDR2 are SQVTM and ANQGSEA. The CDR3 sequence: CSATRAGGASDTQYF. The CDR3 DNA reads TGCAGCGCTACGAGGGCAGGGGGCGCCTCAGATACGCAGTATTTT.

This clone appeared a single time. The chain couples TRBV11-2 to TRBJ2-7; D remains unclear. Trimming took 1 base from V and 4 from J, leaving 11 bases between them. The length of the CDR3 is 14 residues. From germline, CDR1 is SGHAT and CDR2 FQNNGV. The CDR3 region has the DNA TGTGCCAGCAGCTTAGCTCAGGAGCCGTACGAGCAGTACTTC. Protein product: CASSLAQEPYEQYF.

The chain joins TRBV5-1 to TRBJ1-2; a weak D match, TRBD1 (6 bases). V shed 4 bases and J shed 2 bases, with 9 bases lying between them. CDR1 is SGHRS, CDR2 YFSETQ, per germline. This CDR3 spans 13 amino acids. CDR3 loop: CASSKGDNYGYTF. CDR3 sequence (DNA): TGCGCCAGCAGCAAGGGGGACAACTATGGCTACACCTTC.

This chain links TRBV19 with TRBJ1-3; a possible D gene is TRBD1 (6 bases). V lost 8 bases, J lost 0 bases, and 11 bases lay in between. CDR3 size: 14 residues. Per germline, CDR1 LNHDA and CDR2 SQIVND (reference sequence). CDR3 sequence reads: CASLTGSSGNTIYF. The CDR3 bases are TGTGCCAGTTTAACAGGGTCCTCTGGAAACACCATATATTTT.

The chain links TRBV7-2 to TRBJ2-4; TRBD1 aligns across 10 bases. The V gene end was trimmed by 5 bases and the J gene end by 7 bases; junction bases not matched to a gene: 11. Germline V CDR1 and CDR2: SGHTA, FQGNSA. The CDR3 is 16 residues long. The CDR3 sequence is CASSRKGQGINNIQYF. CDR3 in DNA: TGTGCCAGCAGCCGCAAGGGACAGGGGATTAATAACATTCAGTACTTC. Looking up the rest from reference TRBV7-2 and TRBJ2-4 gives the full variable domain: GAGVSQSPSNKVTEKGKDVELRCDPISGHTALYWYRQSLGQGLEFLIYFQGNSAPDKSGLPSDRFSAERTGGSVSTLTIQRTQQEDSAVYLCASSRKGQGINNIQYFGAGTRLSVL.